Listed below are T cell receptor beta chains from one sample, sequenced in a study of blood T cell repertoires in COVID-19. Some clones are missing from TCRdb's copy, which holds only in-frame ones; the method was immunoSEQ multiplex PCR. Here the sample spans 150,000 to 200,000 clones, around 85% being singletons. Sequencing was performed on peripheral blood. Receptors were obtained from a man in his fifties or sixties who had recovered from COVID-19. Both conserved end residues are part of each CDR3. D genes are given only for firm matches. Expanded clones are given a class, and other clones once, few, many or no size at all.

V gene	J gene	D gene	clone size	CDR3 DNA	CDR3 protein
TRBV4-2	TRBJ1-2	.	.	TGTGCCAGCAGCCAAGATTTTGGCACTAACTATGGCTACACCTTC	CASSQDFGTNYGYTF
TRBV4-3	TRBJ2-7	TRBD2	.	TGCGCCAGCAGCCAGGTCGGGCGGGGGGAATCTTACGAGCAGTACTTC	CASSQVGRGESYEQYF
TRBV7-9	TRBJ1-2	.	.	TGTGCCAGCAGCTTAGCGGAGAGCTATGGCTACACCTTC	CASSLAESYGYTF
TRBV5-6	TRBJ1-5	.	.	TGTGCCAGCAGCTTTTGGGGGGGCAATCAGCCCCAGCATTTT	CASSFWGGNQPQHF
TRBV9	TRBJ1-6	TRBD1	once	TGTGCCAGCAGCGAAAGACAGGGAGTGAATTCACCCCTCCACTTT	CASSERQGVNSPLHF
TRBV7-3	TRBJ2-2	.	.	TGTGCCAGCAGCCGGGACACCAACACCGGGGAGCTGTTTTTT	CASSRDTNTGELFF
TRBV5-6	TRBJ1-3	.	.	TGTGCCAGCAGCCTAAGCCCCGGGAACTCTGGAAACACCATATATTTT	CASSLSPGNSGNTIYF
TRBV9	TRBJ1-2	TRBD1	.	TGTGCCAGCAGCGCACCCCGACAGGGGGCGCGGGGTGGCTACACCTTC	CASSAPRQGARGGYTF
TRBV19	TRBJ2-3	.	few	TGTGCCAGTAGTATAGAGCAGAGGTCGTTAACGCAGTATTTT	CASSIEQRSLTQYF
TRBV7-9	TRBJ1-1	.	few	TGTGCCAGCAGTCCCCAGGGGAGGAACACTGAAGCTTTCTTT	CASSPQGRNTEAFF
TRBV9	TRBJ2-2	.	.	TGTGCCAGCAGCGTAGTAGAGGGTTACACCGGGGAGCTGTTTTTT	CASSVVEGYTGELFF
TRBV25-1	TRBJ2-5	.	.	TGTGCCAGCTCCAATCATAACACCCAAGAGACCCAGTACTTC	CASSNHNTQETQYF
TRBV5-1	TRBJ2-6	.	.	TGCGCCAGCAGCTTGGAGCTCACCTCTGGGGCCAACGTCCTGACTTTC	CASSLELTSGANVLTF
TRBV3-1/TRBV3-2	TRBJ1-2	.	.	TGTGCCAGCAGCCAAGATAACGGGGTTCGAAGTGGCTACACCTTC	CASSQDNGVRSGYTF
TRBV7-6	TRBJ2-5	.	.	TGTGCCAGCAGCTACACATGGAGGGAGACCCAGTACTTC	CASSYTWRETQYF
TRBV11-3	TRBJ2-1	TRBD2	.	TGTGCCAGCAGCTTAGGGCGGGGGACCTACAATGAGCAGTTCTTC	CASSLGRGTYNEQFF
TRBV7-8	TRBJ2-2	TRBD1	.	TGTGCCAGCAGCCCCGCCGGGACAGGGAACACCGGGGAGCTGTTTTTT	CASSPAGTGNTGELFF
TRBV5-1	TRBJ1-2	.	few	TGCGCCAGCAGCTCGGGGGAGCAGAACTATGGCTACACCTTC	CASSSGEQNYGYTF
TRBV5-1	TRBJ2-5	TRBD1	.	TGCGCCAGCAGCTGGGGGACAGTTCAGGAGACCCAGTACTTC	CASSWGTVQETQYF
TRBV18	TRBJ2-7	TRBD2	.	TGTGCCAGCTCGCCTAGCGGGGGTTACGAGCAGTACTTC	CASSPSGGYEQYF
TRBV6-1	TRBJ1-5	TRBD1	few	TGTGCCAGCAGTGAAGTGGACAGGGATGAGCCCCAGCATTTT	CASSEVDRDEPQHF
TRBV12-2	TRBJ2-3	.	once	TGTGCAAGTCGCTTAACAGGGGGTATCCCAGATACGCAGTATTTT	CASRLTGGIPDTQYF
TRBV5-4	TRBJ2-7	.	.	TGTGCCAGCAGCTTAACAGGGTCCTACGAGCAGTACTTC	CASSLTGSYEQYF
TRBV13	TRBJ1-2	TRBD1	.	TGTGCCAGCAGCGGGAGACAGGGCTCCTACACCTTC	CASSGRQGSYTF
TRBV7-8	TRBJ1-1	TRBD1	.	TGTGCCAGCAGCTTAGCCTCGGGAGGGGGCATGGACACTGAAGCTTTCTTT	CASSLASGGGMDTEAFF
TRBV6-6	TRBJ1-1	.	.	TGTGCCAGCAGGGGTGGGGGGATACCTGAAGCTTTCTTT	CASRGGGIPEAFF
TRBV5-1	TRBJ2-7	TRBD1	.	TGCGCCAGCAGCAGTGGGACAGGGGACAACGAGCAGTACTTC	CASSSGTGDNEQYF
TRBV18	TRBJ1-2	TRBD1	.	TGTGCCAGCTCACCGTCGGGGCGACAGGGGACCTATGGCTACACCTTC	CASSPSGRQGTYGYTF
TRBV11-2	TRBJ1-5	TRBD1	once	TGTGCCAGCAGCCCGGACAGGGTTGGGCAGCCCCAGCATTTT	CASSPDRVGQPQHF
TRBV6-5	TRBJ2-5	.	.	TGTGCCAGCAGTTACTTTGCAGGGCGCGAGACCCAGTACTTC	CASSYFAGRETQYF
TRBV7-2	TRBJ2-7	.	few	TGTGCCAGCAGCTTAGGCAGGTTTCAGTTCGAGCAGTACTTC	CASSLGRFQFEQYF
TRBV27	TRBJ2-2	.	once	TGTGCCAGCCTAGGGGGGGCGGCACGGAACACCGGGGAGCTGTTTTTT	CASLGGAARNTGELFF
TRBV3-1/TRBV3-2	TRBJ2-3	TRBD2	.	TGTGCCAGCAGCCAAGGAAGCGGGGGGACGCAGTATTTT	CASSQGSGGTQYF
TRBV19	TRBJ2-3	.	.	TGTGCCAGTGCGGACGGGGGAGGCGGACGCACAGATACGCAGTATTTT	CASADGGGGRTDTQYF
TRBV7-8	TRBJ1-1	.	.	TGTGCCAGCAGATACACCATGAACACTGAAGCTTTCTTT	CASRYTMNTEAFF
TRBV7-2	TRBJ1-6	.	.	TGTGCCAGCAGCTTAGTACGACATCAGCCCCTCCACTTT	CASSLVRHQPLHF
TRBV15	TRBJ1-1	.	.	TGTGCCACCAGCAGAGATCCTGCGGATTCGGAGGCTTTCTTT	CATSRDPADSEAFF
TRBV11-1	TRBJ1-1	.	.	TGTGCCAGCAGCTTAGCCGGCTTGAGGGGGGGAGACACTGAAGCTTTCTTT	CASSLAGLRGGDTEAFF
TRBV15	TRBJ2-1	TRBD2	once	TGTGCCACCAGCAGAGGGACTAGCGGTTATGAGCAGTTCTTC	CATSRGTSGYEQFF
TRBV7-7	TRBJ2-7	.	.	TGTGCTAGCAGCTTAGCACTAGGATCTACCTACGAGCAGTACTTC	CASSLALGSTYEQYF
TRBV9	TRBJ1-6	TRBD1	.	TGTGCCAGCAGCGCTGGACAGGGGGGTAATTCACCCCTCCACTTT	CASSAGQGGNSPLHF
TRBV19	TRBJ2-2	TRBD2	once	TGTGCCAGCTCGGGGGGGAACACCGGGGAGCTGTTTTTT	CASSGGNTGELFF